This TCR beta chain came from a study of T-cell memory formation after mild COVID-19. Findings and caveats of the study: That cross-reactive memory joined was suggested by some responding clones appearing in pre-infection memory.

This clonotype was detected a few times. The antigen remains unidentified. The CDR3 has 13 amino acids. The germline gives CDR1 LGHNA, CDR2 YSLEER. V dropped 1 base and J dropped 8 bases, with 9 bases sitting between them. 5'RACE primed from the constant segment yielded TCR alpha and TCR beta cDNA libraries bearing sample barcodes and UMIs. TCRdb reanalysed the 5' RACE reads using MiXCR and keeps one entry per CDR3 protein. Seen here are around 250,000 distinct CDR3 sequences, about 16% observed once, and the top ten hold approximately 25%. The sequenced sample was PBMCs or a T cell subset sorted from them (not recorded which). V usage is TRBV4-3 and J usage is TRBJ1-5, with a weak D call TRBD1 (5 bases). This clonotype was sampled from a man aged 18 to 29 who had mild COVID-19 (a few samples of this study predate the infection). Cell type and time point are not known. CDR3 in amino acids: CASSQVVGEPQHF. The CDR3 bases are TGCGCCAGCAGCCAAGTGGTGGGGGAGCCCCAGCATTTT.